This section outlines one T cell receptor beta chain sequence together with its context. Its antigen remains unknown. TCRdb's table, derived via immunoSEQ multiplex PCR, lists solely in-frame clones and lacks some. The sample has some 580,000 clones, more than 95% seen once. The entry originates in a study of shared clonotypes between healthy human individuals. Naive CD45RA+ and memory CD45RA-negative subsets were split from CD4+ cells. Overall study results and limits: Lower generation probabilities were found for non-shared clonotypes than for those shared by all four donors. Shared across several donors were around 5% of the naive CD4 clonotypes. The study generally estimated greater richness for naive than memory subsets.

The TCR was taken from a young woman in good health. The source material was naive CD4+ T cells sorted from blood. Sample subset: CD45RA+ positively selected.

CDR3 protein: CASSHSNAGKFYGYTF. In DNA, the CDR3 is TGCGCCAGCAGCCACTCTAACGCGGGAAAGTTCTATGGCTACACCTTC. The chain carries TRBV4-1 and TRBJ1-2; D unresolved. The V end lost 3 bases, the J end lost 4 bases, and 18 bases lay between the germline ends. Looked up from germline, CDR1 is MGHRA and CDR2 is YSYEKL. CDR3 size: 16 residues.